These 2 T cell receptor beta chains originate from one sample sequenced in a study of CXCR3-negative and CXCR3-positive naive CD8 T cells. UMI-tagged TRB cDNA libraries were built via 5' RACE. One entry per CDR3 protein, without DNA, is what TCRdb gives after re-calling the 5' RACE reads. Recorded for this sample: around 50,000 distinct CDR3 sequences. The sample comprised memory CD8+ T cells from blood. All receptors come from a human donor in good health. Some clones in this sample may be carry-over from other donors' samples.

This chain's CDR3 is CSVLDQGTNYGYTF. The V gene is TRBV29-1, the J gene TRBJ1-2; there is no DNA to check the TCRdb D call of TRBD1. This CDR3 has 14 residues. Germline loops: CDR1 SQVTM, CDR2 ANQGSEA.

The rearrangement links TRBV7-8 to TRBJ2-7; no DNA is available, so the TRBD2 call from TCRdb remains unchecked. Germline assignment: CDR1 SGHVS and CDR2 FQNEAQ. The CDR3 length is 14 residues. The CDR3 protein is CASSLAGTLYEQYF.